This is a list of T cell receptor beta chains from one sample in a study of T cell responses to AZD1222 COVID-19 vaccine. TCRdb's copy holds only in-frame clones and misses some; the assay was immunoSEQ multiplex PCR. The sample carries about 82,000 clones, about 87% recorded once. This specimen was peripheral blood, taken on day 0 of AZD1222 vaccination. These receptors all stem from an adult in good health. CDR3s include the opening cysteine and the closing phenylalanine or tryptophan. A D gene is named only where the DNA matches it firmly.

J	V	D	CDR3
TRBJ1-1	TRBV12-3/TRBV12-4	NA	CASSSRSNTEAFF
TRBJ2-5	TRBV4-2	TRBD2	CASSRSTSGGALETQYF
TRBJ1-1	TRBV5-5	NA	CASSLLGVGGTFF
TRBJ1-5	TRBV12-5	NA	CASGSERTQHF
TRBJ1-5	TRBV19	TRBD1	CASSLGQGRGNQPQHF
TRBJ2-5	TRBV6-1	NA	CASSEYSQETQYF
TRBJ1-5	TRBV30	NA	CAWSLAVGNQPQHF
TRBJ1-1	TRBV25-1	NA	CASSEWSEAFF
TRBJ2-7	TRBV28	TRBD1	CASSYVIGQGARYEQYF
TRBJ2-7	TRBV7-2	NA	CASSPGSGEQYF
TRBJ2-1	TRBV3-1/TRBV3-2	TRBD2	CASSRTGGPFDYNEQFF
TRBJ2-2	TRBV9	NA	CASSVGGVTGELFF
TRBJ1-2	TRBV9	NA	CASSVVGRGYTF
TRBJ1-4	TRBV10-1	NA	CASSERRGWNEKLFF
TRBJ1-1	TRBV5-1	TRBD1	CASSLPAGTGGTEAFF
TRBJ1-1	TRBV3-1/TRBV3-2	NA	CASSQEAIRGFETEAFF
TRBJ1-1	TRBV7-9	NA	CASSPPAFF
TRBJ2-2	TRBV19	NA	CATPKARVQNTGELFF
TRBJ2-7	TRBV4-1	TRBD1	CASSMGQGSYEQYF
TRBJ1-6	TRBV5-1	NA	CASSLGQLGGPLHF
TRBJ1-1	TRBV5-6	NA	CASSYSNTEAFF
TRBJ1-5	TRBV18	TRBD1	CASSPPPRDRDSRQPQHF
TRBJ2-1	TRBV2	TRBD2	CASRSPSGGVSSYNEQFF
TRBJ1-2	TRBV19	NA	CASSIFGSYGYTF
TRBJ1-2	TRBV5-4	NA	CASSYVNPNGYTF
TRBJ1-2	TRBV27	NA	CASSSFGYSSASVNYGYTF
TRBJ2-7	TRBV20-1	TRBD2	CSASLAGGHSYEQYF
TRBJ1-5	TRBV28	NA	CASKTRATRFDQPQHF
TRBJ1-2	TRBV6-6	NA	CASSYPSIDGYTF
TRBJ1-5	TRBV7-9	TRBD1	CASSLGTGSGSNQPQHF
TRBJ2-2	TRBV6-2/TRBV6-3	NA	CASSPSDTGELFF
TRBJ2-1	TRBV7-8	TRBD2	CASTLQRGILSEQFF
TRBJ2-7	TRBV7-8	NA	CASSPTKGGAGGYEQYF
TRBJ2-1	TRBV7-3	NA	CASSFTTGNEQFF
TRBJ2-7	TRBV4-2	NA	CASSQGGSYEQYF
TRBJ2-2	TRBV10-1	NA	CASSEFREAGELFF
TRBJ1-1	TRBV7-6	NA	CASSRNKDTEAFF
TRBJ2-1	TRBV6-5	TRBD2	CASKGAGGRNEQFF
TRBJ2-1	TRBV6-4	TRBD1	CASSDIYRGERSYNEQFF
TRBJ2-1	TRBV4-1	NA	CASSQEKASYNEQFF
TRBJ2-3	TRBV11-3	NA	CASSPREDTQYF
TRBJ2-7	TRBV27	NA	CASSLKDGNYYDEQYF
TRBJ2-2	TRBV2	NA	CASSDPGENTGELFF
TRBJ2-7	TRBV13	NA	CASSLDRERGYEQYF
TRBJ1-1	TRBV6-2/TRBV6-3	TRBD1	CASSRWGQTENTEAFF
TRBJ1-2	TRBV6-2/TRBV6-3	TRBD1	CASSYPPTGDYGYTF
TRBJ2-1	TRBV24-1	TRBD2	CATSDRRGAPNEQFF
TRBJ1-2	TRBV10-3	NA	CAIRARGANYGYTF
TRBJ1-2	TRBV7-2	TRBD1	CASSFPKGAGGYTF
TRBJ2-2	TRBV19	NA	CASSFRRDRDTGELFF
TRBJ2-3	TRBV9	NA	CASSARPTGYTDTQYF
TRBJ2-5	TRBV2	NA	CASTLGVQETQYF
TRBJ2-7	TRBV14	NA	CASSQERLPSYEQYF
TRBJ2-7	TRBV4-3	NA	CASSLDSSTTSEQYF